The TCR beta chain described here comes from a study of T-cell reconstitution after alpha-beta-depleted transplantation in children. Notes on the study in general: Surviving recipient T cells and thymic progenitors accounted for the high day-60 TCRbeta diversity observed in some patients. The main origin of T-cell counts and diversity one year after transplant was newly produced T cells. As was reported, about two months after transplant, alpha-beta T cells came from several hundred expanded graft clones.

Using unique molecular identifiers, the investigators prepared the TCRbeta library. Each CDR3 protein is one row after TCRdb ran MiXCR on the PCR reads. The sample lists about 980,000 distinct CDR3 sequences, roughly 29% occurring once. The V gene's germline CDR1 is SQVTM and CDR2 ANQGSEA. This CDR3 is built from 14 residues. On this clonotype itself: The antigen is undetermined. Germline is not matched at one junction end, which may reflect a read error.

This TCR derives from a boy under two years old who had a stem cell transplant for SCID, so the T cells may come from the graft donor. The sample here was PBMCs, mostly from graft donor cells, taken 360 days after TCRalphabeta/CD19-depleted stem cell transplant. The V call is TRBV29-1, the J call TRBJ2-7; 8 bases match TRBD1. DNA for the CDR3: TGCAGCGTCGAAGGACAGGGTGGGGCCTACGAGCAGTACTTC. Encoded protein: CSVEGQGGAYEQYF.